A selection of T cell receptor beta chains follows, all from one sample in a study of blood T cell repertoires in COVID-19. Some clones are missing from TCRdb's copy, which holds only in-frame ones; the method was immunoSEQ multiplex PCR. The repertoire includes approximately 470,000 clones, approximately 90% of them detected once, and 0.7% sits in the top ten. The sample comprised PBMCs or T cells enriched from blood (not recorded which). The source is a woman aged 18-35 years who had recovered from COVID-19. The CDR3 runs from the conserved cysteine through the conserved F or W. Fields, in order: J gene, D gene, V gene, clone size, CDR3 DNA, CDR3 protein. D genes are given only for firm matches. A row's size may be missing; if present it is once, few, many or a size class.

TRBJ1-1	-	TRBV24-1	-	TGTGCCACCACAAAGGACGGGGGGACCGAAGCTTTCTTT	CATTKDGGTEAFF
TRBJ1-1	TRBD1	TRBV5-1	-	TGCGCCAGCAGACGGGACGACAGGGGGCTGGGCACTGAAGCTTTCTTT	CASRRDDRGLGTEAFF
TRBJ1-1	TRBD1	TRBV6-5	-	TGTGCCAGCAGTTTGGACAGGGTACAAACTGAAGCTTTCTTT	CASSLDRVQTEAFF
TRBJ1-4	-	TRBV20-1	-	TGCAGTGCTAGTCCGAGTCGGGAGTTGAGGGAAAAACTGTTTTTT	CSASPSRELREKLFF
TRBJ1-4	TRBD1	TRBV7-8	once	TGTGCCAGCAGCTCCCAGACAGGGCGAGGGGAAAAACTGTTTTTT	CASSSQTGRGEKLFF
TRBJ1-4	-	TRBV5-1	-	TGCGCCAGCAGCTTGGTGGGGGGAACGGGAACTAATGAAAAACTGTTTTTT	CASSLVGGTGTNEKLFF
TRBJ1-1	-	TRBV19	-	TGTGCCAGTAGTACCTCGGGAGGGACTGAAGCTTTCTTT	CASSTSGGTEAFF
TRBJ2-3	-	TRBV10-3	-	TGTGCCATCAGTGAGTCCCCTACCCGGGGTACGCAGTATTTT	CAISESPTRGTQYF
TRBJ2-7	-	TRBV25-1	-	TGTGCCAGCGGTAACACCATAGGGGACGAGCAGTACTTC	CASGNTIGDEQYF
TRBJ1-6	TRBD1	TRBV5-1	once	TGCGCCAGTAGCCGGGACAGAAAAGATTCACCCCTCCACTTT	CASSRDRKDSPLHF
TRBJ1-1	TRBD1	TRBV6-1	few	TGTGCCAGCAGTGAAGATTACGGGGCAGGGGGCATTACTGAAGCTTTCTTT	CASSEDYGAGGITEAFF
TRBJ2-1	-	TRBV9	-	TGTGCCAGCAGCGTAGCAATCGACACATACAATGAGCAGTTCTTC	CASSVAIDTYNEQFF
TRBJ1-5	-	TRBV19	-	TGTGCCAGTAGTATTGCCCCGGATCAGCCCCAGCATTTT	CASSIAPDQPQHF
TRBJ2-6	-	TRBV5-1	-	TGCGCCAGCAGCCAGTATACCTCTGGGGCCAACGTCCTGACTTTC	CASSQYTSGANVLTF
TRBJ2-3	TRBD2	TRBV6-2/TRBV6-3	-	TGTGCCAGCAGCCCCGGGACTAGCGGGGAGCCCTTCACAGATACGCAGTATTTT	CASSPGTSGEPFTDTQYF
TRBJ2-7	-	TRBV5-1	-	TGCGCCAGCAGCTCAAACACCTACGAGCAGTACTTC	CASSSNTYEQYF